Sequencing of this T cell receptor beta chain was carried out in a study of blood T cell repertoires in COVID-19. Methods used by the authors: Using reference gene primer amplification, nucleated cell counts were estimated. TCRdb's table, derived via immunoSEQ multiplex PCR, lists solely in-frame clones and lacks some. That table gives V, J and clone size, and the DNA gave D and trimming. The sample consists of 150,000 to 200,000 clones, more than 75% of them appearing once. Germline CDR1 and CDR2: SGHNT and YYREEE (reference sequence). V trimming: 4 bases; J trimming: 3 bases; junction bases outside the gene matches: 6. CDR3 length equals 14 residues.

The V call is TRBV5-4, the J call TRBJ2-7; TRBD1 agrees at 8 bases. This TCR was recovered from a man aged 35-49 years who had recovered from COVID-19. Sequencing was carried out using PBMCs or T cells enriched from blood (not recorded which). In DNA, the CDR3 is TGTGCCAGCAGCCCGAGGGACAGGAGCTACGAGCAGTACTTC. Protein sequence: CASSPRDRSYEQYF. The whole variable domain, filled in from reference TRBV5-4 and TRBJ2-7, reads ETGVTQSPTHLIKTRGQQVTLRCSSQSGHNTVSWYQQALGQGPQFIFQYYREEENGRGNFPPRFSGLQFPNYSSELNVNALELDDSALYLCASSPRDRSYEQYFGPGTRLTVT.